This T cell receptor (beta chain) was sequenced for a study of T-cell reconstitution after alpha-beta-depleted transplantation in children. General study results and limits: Expanded graft clones numbering several hundred reportedly gave rise to alpha-beta T cells about two months after transplant. Once a year had passed after transplant, T-cell counts and diversity came mostly from newly produced T cells. Some patients' high day-60 TCRbeta diversity was traced to surviving recipient T cells and thymic progenitors.

The library targeted TCRbeta and was prepared with unique molecular identifiers. TCRdb processed the PCR reads anew with MiXCR; each CDR3 protein has one entry. The table has 90,000 to 130,000 distinct CDR3 sequences, 9% to 12% seen once. Germline-derived CDR1 and CDR2 are ENHRY and SYGVKD. With 4 bases removed from V and 4 bases from J, the gap between germline ends came to 8 bases. CDR3 length: 13 amino acids. About this clonotype: No antigen is known for it.

This specimen consisted of PBMCs, obtained before TCRalphabeta/CD19-depleted stem cell transplant. J is TRBJ1-5 and V is TRBV10-3, with unresolved D. This sequence was found in a boy under 10 years old with acute lymphoblastic leukemia, due to receive a stem cell transplant. In DNA form, the CDR3 reads TGTGCCATCAGTGGTTTGCGAAATCAGCCCCAGCATTTT. Its translation is CAISGLRNQPQHF.